These 13 T cell receptor beta chains came from one sample sequenced in a study of blood T cell repertoires in COVID-19. This table comes from immunoSEQ multiplex PCR, and its TCRdb copy is limited to in-frame clones, with some not included. The sample consists of approximately 270,000 clones, approximately 90% of them appearing once. The sequenced sample consisted of PBMCs or T cells enriched from blood (not recorded which). All receptors come from a woman aged 25 to 45 with acute COVID-19.

This clone was detected a few times. The chain combines TRBV20-1 with TRBJ2-7; D uncertain. The CDR3 runs to 11 residues. The germline gives CDR1 DFQATT, CDR2 SNEGSKA (reference sequence). The V gene lost 4 bases and the J gene lost 7 bases, with 11 bases spanning the gap. The CDR3 nucleotides read TGCAGTGCTACCGAAACCGCGGAGCAGTACTTC. Protein product: CSATETAEQYF.

This clone was picked up a small number of times. The rearrangement links TRBV7-2 to TRBJ2-7, with TRBD2 matching 8 bases. With V trimmed by 7 bases and J by 0 bases, 5 bases remained unmatched. CDR1 and CDR2 (germline): SGHTA, FQGNSA. This CDR3 is built from 14 residues. CDR3 in amino acids: CASTASGGSYEQYF. The CDR3 DNA reads as TGTGCCAGCACCGCAAGCGGGGGCTCCTACGAGCAGTACTTC.

V usage is TRBV2 and J usage is TRBJ2-2, with 8 nucleotides matching TRBD1. V trimming: 10 bases; J trimming: 3 bases; junction bases outside the gene matches: 19. The CDR3 has 18 residues. The germline gives CDR1 SNHLY, CDR2 FYNNEI. This CDR3 is CAIDSAGGPDPYTGELFF. CDR3 DNA: TGTGCCATCGATTCGGCAGGGGGCCCCGATCCTTACACCGGGGAGCTGTTTTTT.

The V and J genes are TRBV6-5 and TRBJ2-1; 9 bases align to TRBD1. CDR1 is MNHEY, CDR2 SVGAGI, per germline. The trim removed 7 bases at V and 6 bases at J, leaving 7 bases unmatched. The CDR3 has 14 residues. The CDR3 is CASTPGTGPNEQFF. The CDR3 region has the DNA TGTGCCAGCACCCCCGGGACAGGGCCCAATGAGCAGTTCTTC.

The rearrangement uses TRBV27 and TRBJ1-2, with 7 nucleotides matching TRBD1. CDR3 size: 14 residues. CDR1 is MNHEY, CDR2 SMNVEV, per germline (reference sequence). Trimming cost V 6 bases and J 4 bases; bases outside gene matches: 8. In nucleotides, the CDR3 is TGTGCCAGCAGCCTCTCCGGGACAGCCTATGGCTACACCTTC. It yields the protein CASSLSGTAYGYTF.

The rearrangement uses TRBV28 and TRBJ2-7; weak D call: TRBD1 (5 bases). The V gene lost 6 bases and the J gene lost 3 bases, with 24 bases spanning the gap. The CDR3 has 17 amino acids. CDR1 is MDHEN, CDR2 SYDVKM, per germline. In DNA form, the CDR3 reads TGTGCCAGCAGCTCCTCAACCCGGACATCGTCTTACTACGAGCAGTACTTC. Translated, it gives CASSSSTRTSSYYEQYF.

V is TRBV7-8 and J is TRBJ1-2; maybe TRBD1 (6 bases). The CDR3 sequence is 16 residues long. CDR1 and CDR2 from the germline V gene are SGHVS and FQNEAQ. Trimming cost V 5 bases and J 5 bases, with 21 bases left between them. The CDR3 bases are TGTGCCAGCAGCCCCCACACCAGGGACAATGAATATGGCTACACCTTC. Its protein product is CASSPHTRDNEYGYTF. Filled out from reference TRBV7-8 and TRBJ1-2, the complete variable domain reads GAGVSQSPRYKVAKRGQDVALRCDPISGHVSLFWYQQALGQGPEFLTYFQNEAQLDKSGLPSDRFFAERPEGSVSTLKIQRTQQEDSAVYLCASSPHTRDNEYGYTFGSGTRLTVV.

The chain recombines TRBV29-1 with TRBJ2-7; 9 bases agree with TRBD2. The CDR3 has 17 amino acids. The germline gives CDR1 SQVTM, CDR2 ANQGSEA. Trimming cost V 4 bases and J 0 bases; bases outside gene matches: 13. CDR3 in amino acids: CSVVGLAGSTSSYEQYF. CDR3 nucleotide sequence: TGCAGCGTTGTAGGGCTAGCGGGATCAACTAGCTCCTACGAGCAGTACTTC.

The gene calls are TRBV6-2 or TRBV6-3 and TRBJ2-4; a weak D match, TRBD1 (5 bases). CDR3 size: 12 residues. Germline V gene data show CDR1 as MNHEY and CDR2 as SVGEGT. Trimming pared 2 bases from V and 7 bases from J, leaving 6 bases between. The CDR3 protein is CASSYPGNIQYF. The CDR3 DNA sequence: TGTGCCAGCAGTTACCCAGGGAACATTCAGTACTTC.

CDR3: CASSTYRGSYEQYF. CDR3 DNA sequence: TGTGCCAGCAGTACGTACAGGGGATCCTACGAGCAGTACTTC. The chain couples TRBV27 to TRBJ2-7; 7 bases are a match to TRBD1. Trimming cost V 5 bases and J 1 base; bases outside gene matches: 5. The CDR3 loop spans 14 amino acids. CDR1 is MNHEY and CDR2 is SMNVEV in the germline V gene (reference sequence).

This clone was found a few times. This chain links TRBV20-1 with TRBJ1-6; weak D call: TRBD1 (5 bases). V was shortened by 3 bases and J by 7 bases, with 13 bases between the two germline ends. The CDR3 has 14 residues. Germline V gene lookup returns CDR1 DFQATT and CDR2 SNEGSKA (reference sequence). CDR3 residues: CSASLGGANSPLHF. The CDR3 DNA is TGCAGTGCTAGTCTAGGTGGGGCCAATTCACCCCTCCACTTT.

CDR3 sequence reads: CATITSAGRDIQYF. For the CDR3, the DNA is TGTGCCACCATTACCTCGGCAGGGAGGGACATTCAGTACTTC. The chain employs TRBV28 and TRBJ2-4, with 7 bases identical to TRBD2. The CDR3 consists of 14 residues. From germline, CDR1 is MDHEN and CDR2 SYDVKM. Losses at the gene ends were 10 bases for V and 8 bases for J; bases not matched to a gene: 14. The entire variable domain, with the rest obtained from reference TRBV28 and TRBJ2-4, is as follows: DVKVTQSSRYLVKRTGEKVFLECVQDMDHENMFWYRQDPGLGLRLIYFSYDVKMKEKGDIPEGYSVSREKKERFSLILESASTNQTSMYLCATITSAGRDIQYFGAGTRLSVL.

The V and J genes are TRBV4-1 and TRBJ2-4; TRBD1 matches 11 bases. The length of the CDR3 is 17 residues. J gave up 1 base and V 1 base, and 3 bases lay outside the gene matches. CDR1 and CDR2 from the germline V gene are MGHRA and YSYEKL. In DNA, the CDR3 is TGCGCCAGCAGCCAAGTCGGACAGGGGGCGGCCAAAAACATTCAGTACTTC. Its protein product is CASSQVGQGAAKNIQYF.